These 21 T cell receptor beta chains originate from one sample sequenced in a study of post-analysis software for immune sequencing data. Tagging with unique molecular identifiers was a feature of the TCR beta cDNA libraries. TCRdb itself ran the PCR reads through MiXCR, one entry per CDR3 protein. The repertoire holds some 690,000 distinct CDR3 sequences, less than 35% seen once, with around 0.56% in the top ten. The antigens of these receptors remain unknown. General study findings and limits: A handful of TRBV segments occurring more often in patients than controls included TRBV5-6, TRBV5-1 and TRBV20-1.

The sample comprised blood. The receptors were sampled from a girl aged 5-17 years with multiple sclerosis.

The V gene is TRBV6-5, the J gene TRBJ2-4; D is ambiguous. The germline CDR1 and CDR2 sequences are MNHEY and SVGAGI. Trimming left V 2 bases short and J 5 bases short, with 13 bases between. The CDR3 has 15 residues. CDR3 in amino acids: CASSYLLGNQNIQYF. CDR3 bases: TGTGCCAGCAGTTACCTACTCGGCAACCAAAACATTCAGTACTTC.

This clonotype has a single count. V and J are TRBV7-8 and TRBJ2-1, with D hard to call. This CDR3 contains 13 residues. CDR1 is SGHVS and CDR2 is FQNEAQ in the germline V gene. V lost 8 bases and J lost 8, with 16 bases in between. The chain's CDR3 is CASRPRAGHEQFF. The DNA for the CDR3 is TGTGCCAGCCGCCCCCGGGCCGGCCATGAGCAGTTCTTC.

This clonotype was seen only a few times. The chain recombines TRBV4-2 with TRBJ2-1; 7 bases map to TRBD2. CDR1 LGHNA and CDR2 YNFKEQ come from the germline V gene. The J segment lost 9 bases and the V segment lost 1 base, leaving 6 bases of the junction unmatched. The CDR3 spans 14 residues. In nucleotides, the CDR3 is TGTGCCAGCAGCCAAGGGACTAGTAATAGTGAGCAGTTCTTC. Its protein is CASSQGTSNSEQFF.

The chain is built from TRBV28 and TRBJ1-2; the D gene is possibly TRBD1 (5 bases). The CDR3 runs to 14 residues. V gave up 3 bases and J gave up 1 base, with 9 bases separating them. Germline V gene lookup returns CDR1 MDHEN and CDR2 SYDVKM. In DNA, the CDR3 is TGTGCCAGCAGTTTGGAGACAGATAACTATGGCTACACCTTC. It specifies CASSLETDNYGYTF.

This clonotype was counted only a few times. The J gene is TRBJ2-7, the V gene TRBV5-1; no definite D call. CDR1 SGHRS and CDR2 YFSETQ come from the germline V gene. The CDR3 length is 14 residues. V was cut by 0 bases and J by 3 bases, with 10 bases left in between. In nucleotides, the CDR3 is TGCGCCAGCAGCTTGGGTGGAATCATCTACGAGCAGTACTTC. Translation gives CASSLGGIIYEQYF.

The CDR3 reads CSVQASGNTGELFF. CDR3 DNA: TGCAGCGTCCAGGCATCGGGGAACACCGGGGAGCTGTTTTTT. The V and J genes are TRBV29-1 and TRBJ2-2; no firm D call. Germline V gene lookup returns CDR1 SQVTM and CDR2 ANQGSEA. V gave up 6 bases and J gave up 1 base, with 12 bases separating them. This CDR3 has 14 amino acids.

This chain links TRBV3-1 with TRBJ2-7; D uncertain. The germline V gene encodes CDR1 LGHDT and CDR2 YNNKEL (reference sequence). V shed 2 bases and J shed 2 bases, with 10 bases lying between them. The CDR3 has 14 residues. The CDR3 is CASSQRVSAYEQYF. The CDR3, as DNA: TGTGCCAGCAGCCAACGCGTTTCGGCCTACGAGCAGTACTTC.

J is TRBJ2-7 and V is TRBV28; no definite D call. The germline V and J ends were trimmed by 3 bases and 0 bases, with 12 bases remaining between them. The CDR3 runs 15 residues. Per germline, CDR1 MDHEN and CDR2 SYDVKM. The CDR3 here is CASSFVAESSYEQYF. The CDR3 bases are TGTGCCAGCAGTTTTGTAGCCGAAAGCTCCTACGAGCAGTACTTC. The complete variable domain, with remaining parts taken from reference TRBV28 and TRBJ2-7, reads DVKVTQSSRYLVKRTGEKVFLECVQDMDHENMFWYRQDPGLGLRLIYFSYDVKMKEKGDIPEGYSVSREKKERFSLILESASTNQTSMYLCASSFVAESSYEQYFGPGTRLTVT.

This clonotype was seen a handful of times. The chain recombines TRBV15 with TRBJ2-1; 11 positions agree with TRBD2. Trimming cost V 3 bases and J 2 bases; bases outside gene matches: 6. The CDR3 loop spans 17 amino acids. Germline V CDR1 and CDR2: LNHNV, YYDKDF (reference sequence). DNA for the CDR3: TGTGCCACCAGCAGTGGCACTAGCGGGAGCCCCTACAATGAGCAGTTCTTC. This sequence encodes CATSSGTSGSPYNEQFF.

Here the CDR3 DNA reads TGCAGTGCTAGATTGTATAGCGGGCGAGGGTGGAATGAGCAGTACTTC. This sequence encodes CSARLYSGRGWNEQYF. This chain connects TRBV20-1 to TRBJ2-7; 7 bases match TRBD2. Germline CDR1 and CDR2: DFQATT and SNEGSKA (reference sequence). V lost 2 bases, J lost 7 bases, and 17 bases stayed unmatched. The length of the CDR3 is 16 residues.

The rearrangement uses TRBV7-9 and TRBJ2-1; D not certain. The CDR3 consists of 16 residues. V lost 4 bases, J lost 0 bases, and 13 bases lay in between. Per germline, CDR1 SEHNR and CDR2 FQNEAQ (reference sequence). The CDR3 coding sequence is TGTGCCAGCAGCTCCCTACTCTGGAGCTCCTACAATGAGCAGTTCTTC. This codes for CASSSLLWSSYNEQFF.

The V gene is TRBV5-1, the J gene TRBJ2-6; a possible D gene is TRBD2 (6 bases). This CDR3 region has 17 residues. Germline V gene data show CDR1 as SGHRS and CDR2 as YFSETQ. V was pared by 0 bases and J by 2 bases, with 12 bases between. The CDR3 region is CASSLAFGTPGANVLTF. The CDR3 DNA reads TGCGCCAGCAGCTTGGCCTTTGGGACTCCTGGGGCCAACGTCCTGACTTTC.

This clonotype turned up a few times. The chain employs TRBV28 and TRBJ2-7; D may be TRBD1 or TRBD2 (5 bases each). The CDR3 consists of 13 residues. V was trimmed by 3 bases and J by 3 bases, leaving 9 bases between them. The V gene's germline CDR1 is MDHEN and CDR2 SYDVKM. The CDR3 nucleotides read TGTGCCAGCAGTTTCGAGGGGCGCTACGAGCAGTACTTC. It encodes CASSFEGRYEQYF. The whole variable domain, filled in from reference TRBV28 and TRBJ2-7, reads DVKVTQSSRYLVKRTGEKVFLECVQDMDHENMFWYRQDPGLGLRLIYFSYDVKMKEKGDIPEGYSVSREKKERFSLILESASTNQTSMYLCASSFEGRYEQYFGPGTRLTVT.

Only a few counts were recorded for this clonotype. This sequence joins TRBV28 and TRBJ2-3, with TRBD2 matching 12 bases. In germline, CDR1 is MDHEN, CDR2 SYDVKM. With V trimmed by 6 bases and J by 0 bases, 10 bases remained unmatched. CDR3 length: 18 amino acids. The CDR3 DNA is TGTGCCAGCAGCCCTGGACTAGCGGGGCATCCGAGCACAGATACGCAGTATTTT. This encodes CASSPGLAGHPSTDTQYF.

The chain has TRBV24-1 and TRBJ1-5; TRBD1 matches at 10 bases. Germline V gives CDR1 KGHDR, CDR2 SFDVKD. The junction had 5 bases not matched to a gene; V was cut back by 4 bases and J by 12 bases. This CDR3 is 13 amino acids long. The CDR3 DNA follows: TGTGCCACCAGTGACCTTGGACAGGGGGACCAGCATTTT. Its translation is CATSDLGQGDQHF.

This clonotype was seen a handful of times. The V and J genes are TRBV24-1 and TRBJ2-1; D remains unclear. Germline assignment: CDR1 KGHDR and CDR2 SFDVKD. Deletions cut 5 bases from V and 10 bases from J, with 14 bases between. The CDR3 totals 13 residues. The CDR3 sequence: CATSGPGGGEQFF. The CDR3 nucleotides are TGTGCCACCAGTGGGCCCGGCGGTGGAGAGCAGTTCTTC.

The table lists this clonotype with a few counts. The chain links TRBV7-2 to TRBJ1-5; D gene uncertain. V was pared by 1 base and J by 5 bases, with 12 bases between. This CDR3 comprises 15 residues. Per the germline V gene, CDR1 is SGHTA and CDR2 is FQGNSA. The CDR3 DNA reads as TGTGCCAGCAGCTTAGATATAAACAGAGATCAGCCCCAGCATTTT. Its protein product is CASSLDINRDQPQHF.

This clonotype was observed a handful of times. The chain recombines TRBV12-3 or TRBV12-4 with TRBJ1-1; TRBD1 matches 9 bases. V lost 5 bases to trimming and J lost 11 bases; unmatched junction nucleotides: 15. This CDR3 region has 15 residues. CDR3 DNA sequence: TGTGCCAGCAGTAACCCGGGACAGGGAGGACGAAGGGCTTTCTTT. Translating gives CASSNPGQGGRRAFF.

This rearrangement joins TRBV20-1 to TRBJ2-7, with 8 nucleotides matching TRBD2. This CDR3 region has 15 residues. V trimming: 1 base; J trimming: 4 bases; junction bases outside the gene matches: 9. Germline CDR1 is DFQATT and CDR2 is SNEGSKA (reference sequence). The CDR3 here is CSARVSGIPYYEQYF. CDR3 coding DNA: TGCAGTGCTAGAGTTAGCGGGATCCCGTATTACGAGCAGTACTTC.

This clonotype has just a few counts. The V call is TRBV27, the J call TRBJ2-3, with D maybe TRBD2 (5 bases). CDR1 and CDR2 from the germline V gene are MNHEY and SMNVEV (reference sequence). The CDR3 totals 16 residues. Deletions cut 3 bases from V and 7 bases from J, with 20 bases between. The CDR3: CASSLRRAPPGNTQYF. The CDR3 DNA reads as TGTGCCAGCAGTTTGCGGCGGGCACCGCCGGGGAATACGCAGTATTTT.

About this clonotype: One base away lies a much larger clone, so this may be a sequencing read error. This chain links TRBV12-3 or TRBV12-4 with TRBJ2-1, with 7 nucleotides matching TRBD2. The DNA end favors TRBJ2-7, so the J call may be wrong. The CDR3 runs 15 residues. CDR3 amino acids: CASSPGGGSYNEQYF. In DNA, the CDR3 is TGTGCCAGCAGTCCGGGCGGGGGATCCTACAATGAGCAGTACTTC.